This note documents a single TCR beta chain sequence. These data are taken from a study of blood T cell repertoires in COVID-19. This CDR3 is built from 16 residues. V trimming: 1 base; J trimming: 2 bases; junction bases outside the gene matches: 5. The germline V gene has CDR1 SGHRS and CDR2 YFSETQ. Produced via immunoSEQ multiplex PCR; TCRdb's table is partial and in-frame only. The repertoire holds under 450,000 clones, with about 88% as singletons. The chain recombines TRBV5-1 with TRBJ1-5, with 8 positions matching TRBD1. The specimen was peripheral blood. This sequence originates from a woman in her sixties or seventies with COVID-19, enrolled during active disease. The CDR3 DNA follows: TGCGCCAGCAGCTTGTTTGCAGGGGGCGGCAATCAGCCCCAGCATTTT. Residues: CASSLFAGGGNQPQHF.